This TCR beta chain was captured in a study of cytomegalovirus exposure and HLA in healthy donors. The PCR was carried out with 60 Vbeta primers and 13 Jbeta primers. Profiled with immunoSEQ multiplex PCR; TCRdb holds only in-frame clones, not every one. The data show 150,000 to 200,000 clones, around 79% seen once. Whole-study findings and limits: Most TCR sequences showed up rarely, but some public TCRs showed up in many donors. HLA allele associations emerged for about 16,000 TCR beta sequences in a later analysis, at 0.05 false discovery rate. Later analysis suggested links between common viral pathogens and several top significant clusters. DRB1 showed the most TCR associations and HLA-C the fewest in a later analysis, as rates varied by HLA locus.

This CDR3 is built from 14 residues. The germline V gene has CDR1 MDHEN and CDR2 SYDVKM. As for this clone: Its antigen is not known. One end of the junction varies from germline; a read error may be responsible.

The chain recombines TRBV28 with TRBJ2-4; possible D gene TRBD2, 5 bases. The sequence was obtained from a middle-aged man in good health and CMV-seropositive. The specimen sequenced was PBMCs. The CDR3 DNA sequence: TGTGCCAGCAGTTTAGCCCCAGAGGGAAACAGTCAGTACTTC. It encodes CASSLAPEGNSQYF.